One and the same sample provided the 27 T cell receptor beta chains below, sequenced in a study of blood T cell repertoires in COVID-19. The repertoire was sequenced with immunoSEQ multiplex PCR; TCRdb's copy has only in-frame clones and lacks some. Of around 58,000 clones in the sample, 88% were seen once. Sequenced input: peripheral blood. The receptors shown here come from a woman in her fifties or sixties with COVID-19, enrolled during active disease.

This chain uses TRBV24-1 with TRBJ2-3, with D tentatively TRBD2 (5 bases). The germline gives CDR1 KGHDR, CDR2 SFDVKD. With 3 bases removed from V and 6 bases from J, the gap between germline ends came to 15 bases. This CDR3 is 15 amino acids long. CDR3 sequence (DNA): TGTGCCACCAGTGATCCCCGGGGTACGTGGGATACGCAGTATTTT. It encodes CATSDPRGTWDTQYF.

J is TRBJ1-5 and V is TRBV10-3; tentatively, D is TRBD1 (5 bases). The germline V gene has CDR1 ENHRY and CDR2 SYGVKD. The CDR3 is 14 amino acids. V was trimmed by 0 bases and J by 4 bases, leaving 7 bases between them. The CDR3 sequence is CAISESEGNQPQHF. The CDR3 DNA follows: TGTGCCATCAGTGAGTCGGAGGGGAATCAGCCCCAGCATTTT.

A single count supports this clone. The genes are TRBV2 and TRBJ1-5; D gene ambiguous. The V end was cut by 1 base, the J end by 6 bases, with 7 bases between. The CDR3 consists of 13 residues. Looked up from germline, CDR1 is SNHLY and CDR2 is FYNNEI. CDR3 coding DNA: TGTGCCAGCAGTGAAGAGTTGCGTCAGCCCCAGCATTTT. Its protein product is CASSEELRQPQHF.

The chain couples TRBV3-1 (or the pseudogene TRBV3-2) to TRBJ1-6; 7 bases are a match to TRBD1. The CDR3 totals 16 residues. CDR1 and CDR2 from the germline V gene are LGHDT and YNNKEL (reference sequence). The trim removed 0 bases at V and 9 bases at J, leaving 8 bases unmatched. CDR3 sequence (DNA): TGTGCCAGCAGCCAAGACCCGGGACAGATGGGTTCACCCCTCCACTTT. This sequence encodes CASSQDPGQMGSPLHF.

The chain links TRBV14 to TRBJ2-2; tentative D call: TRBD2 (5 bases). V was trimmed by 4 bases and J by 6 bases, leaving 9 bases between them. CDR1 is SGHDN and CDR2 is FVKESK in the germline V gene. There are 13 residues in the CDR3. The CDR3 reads CASSLTGAGELFF. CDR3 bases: TGTGCCAGCAGCCTTACCGGGGCCGGGGAGCTGTTTTTT. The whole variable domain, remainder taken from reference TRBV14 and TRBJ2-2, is EAGVTQFPSHSVIEKGQTVTLRCDPISGHDNLYWYRRVMGKEIKFLLHFVKESKQDESGMPNNRFLAERTGGTYSTLKVQPAELEDSGVYFCASSLTGAGELFFGEGSRLTVL.

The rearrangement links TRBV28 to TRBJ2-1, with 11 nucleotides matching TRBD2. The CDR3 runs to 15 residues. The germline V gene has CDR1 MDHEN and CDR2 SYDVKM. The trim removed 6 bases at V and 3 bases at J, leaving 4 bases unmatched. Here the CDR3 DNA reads TGTGCCAGCAGGACCGGGACTAGCGGCTACAATGAGCAGTTCTTC. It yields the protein CASRTGTSGYNEQFF.

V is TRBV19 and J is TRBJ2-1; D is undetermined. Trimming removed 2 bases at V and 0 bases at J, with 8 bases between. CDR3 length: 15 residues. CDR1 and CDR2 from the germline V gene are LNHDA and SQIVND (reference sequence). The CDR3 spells CASSITPSSYNEQFF. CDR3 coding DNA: TGTGCCAGTAGTATAACCCCGAGCTCCTACAATGAGCAGTTCTTC.

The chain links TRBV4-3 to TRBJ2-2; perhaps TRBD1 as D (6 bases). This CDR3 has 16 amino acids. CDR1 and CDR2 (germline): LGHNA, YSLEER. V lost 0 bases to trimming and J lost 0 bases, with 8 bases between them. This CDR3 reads CASSQEGAPNTGELFF. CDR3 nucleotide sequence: TGCGCCAGCAGCCAAGAGGGGGCCCCGAACACCGGGGAGCTGTTTTTT.

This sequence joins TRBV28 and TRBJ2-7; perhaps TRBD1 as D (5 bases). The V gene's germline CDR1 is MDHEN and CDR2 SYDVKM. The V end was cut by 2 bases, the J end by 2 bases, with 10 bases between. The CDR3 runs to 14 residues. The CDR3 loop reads CASSLRQWPYEQYF. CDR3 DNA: TGTGCCAGCAGTTTAAGACAGTGGCCCTACGAGCAGTACTTC.

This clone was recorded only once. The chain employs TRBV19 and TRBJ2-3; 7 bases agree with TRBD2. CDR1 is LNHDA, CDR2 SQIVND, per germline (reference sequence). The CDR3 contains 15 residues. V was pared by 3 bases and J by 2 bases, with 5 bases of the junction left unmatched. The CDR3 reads CASSIGTTLTDTQYF. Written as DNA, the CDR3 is TGTGCCAGTAGTATCGGGACTACGCTCACAGATACGCAGTATTTT.

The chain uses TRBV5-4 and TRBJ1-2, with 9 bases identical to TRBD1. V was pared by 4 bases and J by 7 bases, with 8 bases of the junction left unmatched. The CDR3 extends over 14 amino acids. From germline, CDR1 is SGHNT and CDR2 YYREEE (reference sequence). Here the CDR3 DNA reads TGTGCCAGCAGCCCAGGACAGGGGCCGGGTGGCTACACCTTC. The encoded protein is CASSPGQGPGGYTF.

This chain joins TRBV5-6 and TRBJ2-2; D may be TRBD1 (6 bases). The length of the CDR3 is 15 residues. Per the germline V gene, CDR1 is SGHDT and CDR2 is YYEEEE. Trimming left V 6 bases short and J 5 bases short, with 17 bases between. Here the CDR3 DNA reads TGTGCCAGCACTTCGGACAGCCGGAGAACCGGGGAGCTGTTTTTT. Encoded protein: CASTSDSRRTGELFF.

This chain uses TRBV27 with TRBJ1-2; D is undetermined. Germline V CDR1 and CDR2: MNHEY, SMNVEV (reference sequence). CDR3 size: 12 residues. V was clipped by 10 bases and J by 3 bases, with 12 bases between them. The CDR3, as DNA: TGTGCCACCCTGGGGAGGCACTATGGCTACACCTTC. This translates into CATLGRHYGYTF.

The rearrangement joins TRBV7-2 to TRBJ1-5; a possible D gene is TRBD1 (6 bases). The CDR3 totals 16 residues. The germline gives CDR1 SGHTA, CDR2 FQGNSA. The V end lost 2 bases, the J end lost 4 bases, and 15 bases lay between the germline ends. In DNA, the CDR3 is TGTGCCAGCAGCTTAACCCTAACAGGGAGAAATCAGCCCCAGCATTTT. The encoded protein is CASSLTLTGRNQPQHF.

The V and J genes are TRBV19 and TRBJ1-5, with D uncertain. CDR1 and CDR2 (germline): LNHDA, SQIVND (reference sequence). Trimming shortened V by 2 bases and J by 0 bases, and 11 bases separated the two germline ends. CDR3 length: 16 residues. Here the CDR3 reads CASSILGRDSNQPQHF. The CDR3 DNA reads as TGTGCCAGTAGTATACTGGGCCGAGATAGCAATCAGCCCCAGCATTTT. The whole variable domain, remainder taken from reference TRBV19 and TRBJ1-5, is DGGITQSPKYLFRKEGQNVTLSCEQNLNHDAMYWYRQDPGQGLRLIYYSQIVNDFQKGDIAEGYSVSREKKESFPLTVTSAQKNPTAFYLCASSILGRDSNQPQHFGDGTRLSIL.

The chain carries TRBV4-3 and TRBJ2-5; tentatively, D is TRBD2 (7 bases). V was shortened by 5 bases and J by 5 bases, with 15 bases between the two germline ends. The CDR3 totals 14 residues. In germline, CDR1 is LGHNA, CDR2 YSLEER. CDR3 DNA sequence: TGCGCCAGCAGCAGGAGGGGGGGCCTTGAGACCCAGTACTTC. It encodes CASSRRGGLETQYF.

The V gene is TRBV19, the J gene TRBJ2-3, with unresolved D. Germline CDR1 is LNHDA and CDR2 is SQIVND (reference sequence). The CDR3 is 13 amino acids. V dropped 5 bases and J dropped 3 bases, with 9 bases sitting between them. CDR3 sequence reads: CASSVTGTDTQYF. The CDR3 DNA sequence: TGTGCCAGTAGTGTTACTGGTACAGATACGCAGTATTTT.

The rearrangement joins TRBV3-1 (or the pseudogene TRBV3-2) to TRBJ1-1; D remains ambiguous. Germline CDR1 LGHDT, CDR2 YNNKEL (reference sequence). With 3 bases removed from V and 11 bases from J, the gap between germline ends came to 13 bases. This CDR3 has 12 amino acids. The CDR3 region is CASSHSDTGAFF. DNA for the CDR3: TGTGCCAGCAGCCATTCTGACACGGGGGCTTTCTTT.

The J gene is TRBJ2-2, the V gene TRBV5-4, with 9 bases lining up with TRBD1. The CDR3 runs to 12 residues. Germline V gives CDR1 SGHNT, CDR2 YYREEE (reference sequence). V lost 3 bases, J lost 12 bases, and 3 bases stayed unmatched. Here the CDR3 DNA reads TGTGCCAGCAGCTCCGACAGGGGGAAGCTGTTTTTT. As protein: CASSSDRGKLFF.

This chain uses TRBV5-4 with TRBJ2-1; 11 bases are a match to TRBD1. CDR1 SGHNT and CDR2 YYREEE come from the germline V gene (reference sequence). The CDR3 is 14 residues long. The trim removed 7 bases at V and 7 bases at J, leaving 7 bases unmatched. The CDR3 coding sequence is TGTGCCAGCTTTGGACAGGGGGCAGGGAATGAGCAGTTCTTC. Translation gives CASFGQGAGNEQFF.

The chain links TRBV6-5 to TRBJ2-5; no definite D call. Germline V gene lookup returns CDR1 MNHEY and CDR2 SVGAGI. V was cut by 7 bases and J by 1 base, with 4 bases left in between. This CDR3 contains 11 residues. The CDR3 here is CASKLQETQYF. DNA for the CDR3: TGTGCCAGCAAGCTCCAAGAGACCCAGTACTTC.

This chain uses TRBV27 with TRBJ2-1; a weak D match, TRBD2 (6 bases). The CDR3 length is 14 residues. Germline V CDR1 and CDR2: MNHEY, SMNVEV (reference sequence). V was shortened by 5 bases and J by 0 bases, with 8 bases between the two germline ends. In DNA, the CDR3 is TGTGCCAGCAGTCGGGGGAGCTCCTACAATGAGCAGTTCTTC. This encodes CASSRGSSYNEQFF.

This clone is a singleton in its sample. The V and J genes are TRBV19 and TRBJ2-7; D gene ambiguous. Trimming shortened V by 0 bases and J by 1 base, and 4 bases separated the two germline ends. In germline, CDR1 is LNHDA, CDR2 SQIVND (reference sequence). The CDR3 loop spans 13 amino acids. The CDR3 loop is CASSIDPSYEQYF. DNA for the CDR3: TGTGCCAGTAGTATAGACCCGTCCTACGAGCAGTACTTC. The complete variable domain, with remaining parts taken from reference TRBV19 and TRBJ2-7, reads DGGITQSPKYLFRKEGQNVTLSCEQNLNHDAMYWYRQDPGQGLRLIYYSQIVNDFQKGDIAEGYSVSREKKESFPLTVTSAQKNPTAFYLCASSIDPSYEQYFGPGTRLTVT.

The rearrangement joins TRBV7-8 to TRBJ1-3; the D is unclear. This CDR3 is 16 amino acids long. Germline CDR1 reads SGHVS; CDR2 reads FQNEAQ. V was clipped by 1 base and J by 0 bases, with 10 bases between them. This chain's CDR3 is CASSLGAPISGNTIYF. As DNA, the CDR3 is TGTGCCAGCAGCTTAGGGGCACCTATCTCTGGAAACACCATATATTTT.

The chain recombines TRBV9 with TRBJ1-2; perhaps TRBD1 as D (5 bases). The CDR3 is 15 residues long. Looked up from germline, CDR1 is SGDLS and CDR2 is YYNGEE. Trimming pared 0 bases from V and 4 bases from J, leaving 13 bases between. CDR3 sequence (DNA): TGTGCCAGCAGCGTAGATGGAGGGGATGGCTATGGCTACACCTTC. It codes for CASSVDGGDGYGYTF.

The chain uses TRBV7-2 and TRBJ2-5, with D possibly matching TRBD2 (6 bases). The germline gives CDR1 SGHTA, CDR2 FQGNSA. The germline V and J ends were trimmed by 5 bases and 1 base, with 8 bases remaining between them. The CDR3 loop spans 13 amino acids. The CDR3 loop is CASSTRGQETQYF. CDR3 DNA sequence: TGTGCCAGCAGCACGCGGGGCCAAGAGACCCAGTACTTC.

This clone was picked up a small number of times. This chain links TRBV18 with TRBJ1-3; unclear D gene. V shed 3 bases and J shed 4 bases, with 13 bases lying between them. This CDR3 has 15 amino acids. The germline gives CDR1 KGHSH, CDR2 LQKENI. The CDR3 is CASSPGNSGGNTIYF. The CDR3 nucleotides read TGTGCCAGCTCACCGGGGAATTCGGGAGGAAACACCATATATTTT.